These 17 T cell receptor beta chains originate from one sample sequenced in a study of cytomegalovirus exposure and HLA in healthy donors listed by TCRdb under 2017. The library was produced with the immunoSEQ multiplex PCR assay. A mixture of 60 forward primers for TCR Vbeta segments and 13 reverse primers for TCR Jbeta segments was used in the multiplex PCR. Imported from immuneACCESS, the table was reduced by TCRdb to in-frame sequences with V and J called. These copies leave out some clones; in studies compared against another copy, an unresolved V gene accounts for under half, and the cause of the remainder is not known. The sample includes about 170,000 clones, with 70% to 85% observed a single time. The leading ten clones occupy under 2.5% of the sample. Sequencing was done on a sample of PBMCs. The source of these receptors is a human donor in good health.

The chain uses TRBV19 and TRBJ1-2, with TRBD1 matching 7 bases. The germline V gene has CDR1 LNHDA and CDR2 SQIVND (reference sequence). CDR3 length equals 12 residues. J gave up 4 bases and V 9 bases, and 5 bases lay outside the gene matches. Here the CDR3 reads CASRDRAYGYTF. The CDR3 DNA follows: TGTGCCAGCCGGGACAGAGCCTATGGCTACACCTTC.

This clone was seen a handful of times. This rearrangement joins TRBV11-2 to TRBJ2-5, with D possibly matching TRBD2 (5 bases). The V gene's germline CDR1 is SGHAT and CDR2 FQNNGV. Deletions cut 2 bases from V and 4 bases from J, with 8 bases between. CDR3 length: 13 residues. DNA for the CDR3: TGTGCCAGCAGCTTATACGAGGGAGAGACCCAGTACTTC. Encoded protein: CASSLYEGETQYF.

The rearrangement links TRBV6-1 to TRBJ1-1; D is uncertain. Germline V gene lookup returns CDR1 MNHNS and CDR2 SASEGT. Between the trimmed V and J ends, which lost 4 bases and 1 base, there was a span of 7 bases. The CDR3 consists of 13 residues. CDR3 in amino acids: CASSVTENTEAFF. In nucleotides, the CDR3 is TGTGCCAGCAGTGTTACAGAGAACACTGAAGCTTTCTTT.

The chain has TRBV9 and TRBJ2-1; 11 positions agree with TRBD2. The junction had 5 bases not matched to a gene; V was cut back by 0 bases and J by 9 bases. CDR3 length equals 15 residues. Germline CDR1 reads SGDLS; CDR2 reads YYNGEE. CDR3 DNA sequence: TGTGCCAGCAGCGTAGATTTAGCGGGGGGGCGTGAGCAGTTCTTC. Its translation is CASSVDLAGGREQFF.

The rearrangement uses TRBV5-8 and TRBJ1-2, with D tentatively TRBD1 (6 bases). Germline assignment: CDR1 SGHTS and CDR2 YDEGEE. This CDR3 is 16 amino acids long. Trimming removed 0 bases at V and 4 bases at J, with 16 bases between. The CDR3 DNA reads TGTGCCAGCAGCTTGGTATGGCCAGGGGCCGGCTATGGCTACACCTTC. Its translation is CASSLVWPGAGYGYTF.

This chain connects TRBV6-1 to TRBJ2-1, with TRBD1 as a possible D gene (5 bases). The CDR3 runs 12 residues. CDR1 is MNHNS and CDR2 is SASEGT in the germline V gene. Trimming stripped 5 bases from V and 4 bases from J, with 6 bases between. The CDR3 sequence is CASSRQYNEQFF. The CDR3 nucleotides read TGTGCCAGCAGTCGACAGTACAATGAGCAGTTCTTC.

The V call is TRBV9, the J call TRBJ2-2; 10 bases match TRBD2. V was pared by 3 bases and J by 1 base, with 3 bases of the junction left unmatched. The CDR3 consists of 16 residues. CDR1 is SGDLS and CDR2 is YYNGEE in the germline V gene. For the CDR3, the DNA is TGTGCCAGCAGCGCGGCTAGCGGGGGGAACACCGGGGAGCTGTTTTTT. Translation gives CASSAASGGNTGELFF. Combining the CDR3 with reference TRBV9 and TRBJ2-2 gives the whole variable domain DSGVTQTPKHLITATGQRVTLRCSPRSGDLSVYWYQQSLDQGLQFLIQYYNGEERAKGNILERFSAQQFPDLHSELNLSSLELGDSALYFCASSAASGGNTGELFFGEGSRLTVL.

The V and J genes are TRBV10-1 and TRBJ1-1; TRBD1 aligns across 7 bases. V trimming: 6 bases; J trimming: 4 bases; junction bases outside the gene matches: 11. Germline values: CDR1 WNHNN, CDR2 SYGVQD (reference sequence). The CDR3 length is 15 residues. As DNA, the CDR3 is TGCGCCAGCAGCGGTGGACAGGAATCCGGCACTGAAGCTTTCTTT. Protein: CASSGGQESGTEAFF.

The chain has TRBV5-4 and TRBJ2-3, with 9 positions matching TRBD1. Germline V CDR1 and CDR2: SGHNT, YYREEE (reference sequence). V lost 4 bases, J lost 4 bases, and 4 bases stayed unmatched. The CDR3 has 14 residues. The CDR3 loop reads CASSGQGYADTQYF. CDR3 nucleotides: TGTGCCAGCAGCGGACAGGGGTATGCAGATACGCAGTATTTT. Full variable domain (outside the CDR3, taken from reference TRBV5-4 and TRBJ2-3): ETGVTQSPTHLIKTRGQQVTLRCSSQSGHNTVSWYQQALGQGPQFIFQYYREEENGRGNFPPRFSGLQFPNYSSELNVNALELDDSALYLCASSGQGYADTQYFGPGTRLTVL.

The CDR3 loop reads CASSETHTGVTQYF. In DNA form, the CDR3 reads TGTGCCAGCAGTGAAACTCACACAGGGGTTACGCAGTATTTT. The chain combines TRBV6-1 with TRBJ2-3; 7 nucleotides agree with TRBD1. CDR1 MNHNS and CDR2 SASEGT come from the germline V gene. Trimming took 2 bases from V and 8 from J; bases not matched to a gene: 7. The CDR3 length is 14 residues.

The chain joins TRBV4-1 to TRBJ2-3, with 10 bases fitting TRBD1. J gave up 1 base and V 5 bases, and 3 bases lay outside the gene matches. Germline-derived CDR1 and CDR2 are MGHRA and YSYEKL. This CDR3 is built from 15 residues. This CDR3 is CASSFGTGGTDTQYF. The CDR3 DNA reads as TGCGCCAGCAGCTTCGGGACAGGGGGCACAGATACGCAGTATTTT.

The sample holds a few counts of this clone. This sequence joins TRBV7-6 and TRBJ1-2; the match to TRBD1 covers 10 bases. In germline, CDR1 is SGHVS, CDR2 FNYEAQ. V gave up 5 bases and J gave up 2 bases; unmatched junction bases: 5. The CDR3 consists of 15 residues. DNA for the CDR3: TGTGCCAGCAGCCAACGGACAGGGGGAAACTATGGCTACACCTTC. The encoded protein is CASSQRTGGNYGYTF. Full variable domain (rest looked up from reference TRBV7-6 and TRBJ1-2): GAGVSQSPRYKVTKRGQDVALRCDPISGHVSLYWYRQALGQGPEFLTYFNYEAQQDKSGLPNDRFSAERPEGSISTLTIQRTEQRDSAMYRCASSQRTGGNYGYTFGSGTRLTVV.

The gene calls are TRBV7-2 and TRBJ1-2; the match to TRBD1 covers 9 bases. V was pared by 5 bases and J by 7 bases, with 8 bases of the junction left unmatched. Germline V gene sequence: CDR1 SGHTA, CDR2 FQGNSA. This CDR3 has 14 residues. The CDR3 bases are TGTGCCAGCAGCCCCGCAAAGGACAGGGGTGGCTACACCTTC. This encodes CASSPAKDRGGYTF.

The chain has TRBV6-5 and TRBJ2-1, with TRBD2 identical over 11 bases. The trim removed 1 base at V and 8 bases at J, leaving 7 bases unmatched. The CDR3 has 16 amino acids. Germline loops: CDR1 MNHEY, CDR2 SVGAGI. The CDR3 bases are TGTGCCAGCAGTTACTACTCTAGCGGGGGGCTAGATGAGCAGTTCTTC. Protein: CASSYYSSGGLDEQFF.

The CDR3 bases are TGCGCCAGTCGACTAGGGGGCAGGGGGGAGCTGTTTTTT. Protein sequence: CASRLGGRGELFF. The J gene is TRBJ2-2, the V gene TRBV23-1, with TRBD1 as a possible D gene (7 bases). TRBV23-1 is an open reading frame, and its role is uncertain. The CDR3 spans 13 residues. V lost 9 bases, J lost 8 bases, and 16 bases lay in between.

J is TRBJ1-1 and V is TRBV5-1, with D possibly TRBD1 on 6 matching bases. The CDR3 is 13 residues long. Deletions cut 3 bases from V and 6 bases from J, with 12 bases between. In germline, CDR1 is SGHRS, CDR2 YFSETQ. The CDR3, as DNA: TGCGCCAGCAGCTCCGTCCAGGGGCCTGAAGCTTTCTTT. It translates to CASSSVQGPEAFF.

V usage is TRBV5-6 and J usage is TRBJ2-7; D is perhaps TRBD1 (7 bases). The CDR3 extends over 15 amino acids. V was shortened by 0 bases and J by 4 bases, with 14 bases between the two germline ends. The germline V gene has CDR1 SGHDT and CDR2 YYEEEE. In DNA, the CDR3 is TGTGCCAGCAGCTTGGTCAGGGGGGCGCCTTACGAGCAGTACTTC. This sequence encodes CASSLVRGAPYEQYF.